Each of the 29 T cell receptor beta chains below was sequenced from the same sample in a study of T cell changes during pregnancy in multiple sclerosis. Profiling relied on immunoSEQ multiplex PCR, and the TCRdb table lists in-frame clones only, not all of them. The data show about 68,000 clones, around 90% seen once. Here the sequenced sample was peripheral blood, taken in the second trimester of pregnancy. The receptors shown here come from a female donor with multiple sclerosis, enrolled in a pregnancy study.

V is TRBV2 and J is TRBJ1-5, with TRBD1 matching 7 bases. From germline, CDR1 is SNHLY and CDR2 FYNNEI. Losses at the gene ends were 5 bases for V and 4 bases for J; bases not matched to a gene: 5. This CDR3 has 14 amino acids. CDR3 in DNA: TGTGCCAGCAGTATAAGACAGGGAAATCAGCCCCAGCATTTT. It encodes CASSIRQGNQPQHF. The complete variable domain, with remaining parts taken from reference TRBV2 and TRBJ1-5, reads EPEVTQTPSHQVTQMGQEVILRCVPISNHLYFYWYRQILGQKVEFLVSFYNNEISEKSEIFDDQFSVERPDGSNFTLKIRSTKLEDSAMYFCASSIRQGNQPQHFGDGTRLSIL.

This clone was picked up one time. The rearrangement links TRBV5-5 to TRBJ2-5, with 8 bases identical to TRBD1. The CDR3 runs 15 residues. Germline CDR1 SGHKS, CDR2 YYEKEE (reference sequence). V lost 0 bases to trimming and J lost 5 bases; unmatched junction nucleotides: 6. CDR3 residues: CASSLGQGAGETQYF. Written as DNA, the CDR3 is TGTGCCAGCAGCTTGGGGCAGGGGGCAGGGGAGACCCAGTACTTC.

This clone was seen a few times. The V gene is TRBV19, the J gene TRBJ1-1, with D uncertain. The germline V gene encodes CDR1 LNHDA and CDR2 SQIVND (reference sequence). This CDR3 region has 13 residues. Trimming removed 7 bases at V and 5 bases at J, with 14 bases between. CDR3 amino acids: CASNNRAGTEAFF. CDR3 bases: TGTGCCAGTAACAACCGGGCGGGGACTGAAGCTTTCTTT.

CDR3 nucleotide sequence: TGTGCCAGCAGCTTGGGGGGGCTTCACACTGAAGCTTTCTTT. This codes for CASSLGGLHTEAFF. This rearrangement joins TRBV5-4 to TRBJ1-1, with D tentatively TRBD1 (6 bases). The ends were cut back, 0 bases at V and 3 bases at J, with 9 bases in the middle. CDR1 and CDR2 from the germline V gene are SGHNT and YYREEE (reference sequence). The CDR3 extends over 14 amino acids.

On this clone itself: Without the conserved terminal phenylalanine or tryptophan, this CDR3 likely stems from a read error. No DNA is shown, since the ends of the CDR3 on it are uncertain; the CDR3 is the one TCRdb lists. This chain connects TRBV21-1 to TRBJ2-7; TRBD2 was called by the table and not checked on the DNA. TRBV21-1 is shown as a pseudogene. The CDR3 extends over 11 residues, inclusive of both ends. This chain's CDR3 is CASSKDEETWL.

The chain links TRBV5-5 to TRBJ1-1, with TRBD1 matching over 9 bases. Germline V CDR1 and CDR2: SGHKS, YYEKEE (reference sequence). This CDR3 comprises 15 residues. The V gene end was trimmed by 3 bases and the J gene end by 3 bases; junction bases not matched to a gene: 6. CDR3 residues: CASSWGQGGDTEAFF. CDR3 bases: TGTGCCAGCAGCTGGGGACAGGGCGGGGACACTGAAGCTTTCTTT.

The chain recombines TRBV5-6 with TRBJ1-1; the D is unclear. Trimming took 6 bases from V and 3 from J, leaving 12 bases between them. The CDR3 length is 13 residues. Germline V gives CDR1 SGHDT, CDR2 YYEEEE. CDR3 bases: TGTGCCAGCACGACGGGGAGGTACACTGAAGCTTTCTTT. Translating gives CASTTGRYTEAFF.

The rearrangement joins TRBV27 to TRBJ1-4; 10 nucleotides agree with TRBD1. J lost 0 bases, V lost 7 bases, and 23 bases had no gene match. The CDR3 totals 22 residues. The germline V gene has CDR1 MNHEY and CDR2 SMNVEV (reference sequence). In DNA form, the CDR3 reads TGTGCCAGCAACCGCATACCTAACCGGGACAGGGGATTAGATGCAACTAATGAAAAACTGTTTTTT. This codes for CASNRIPNRDRGLDATNEKLFF.

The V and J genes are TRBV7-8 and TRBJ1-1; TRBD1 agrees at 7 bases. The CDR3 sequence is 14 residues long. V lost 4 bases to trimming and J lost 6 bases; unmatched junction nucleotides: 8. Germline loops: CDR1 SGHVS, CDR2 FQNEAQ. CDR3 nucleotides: TGTGCCAGCAGCTCGCGACAGGGAACGGCTGAAGCTTTCTTT. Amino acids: CASSSRQGTAEAFF. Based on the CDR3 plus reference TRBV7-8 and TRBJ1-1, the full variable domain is GAGVSQSPRYKVAKRGQDVALRCDPISGHVSLFWYQQALGQGPEFLTYFQNEAQLDKSGLPSDRFFAERPEGSVSTLKIQRTQQEDSAVYLCASSSRQGTAEAFFGQGTRLTVV.

CDR3 region: CASSLRTGRRTEAFF. The CDR3 coding sequence is TGTGCCAGCAGCCTACGGACAGGACGGCGGACTGAAGCTTTCTTT. The V and J genes are TRBV14 and TRBJ1-1; 7 nucleotides match TRBD1. The germline CDR1 and CDR2 sequences are SGHDN and FVKESK. Trimming took 4 bases from V and 5 from J; bases not matched to a gene: 10. This CDR3 is built from 15 residues.

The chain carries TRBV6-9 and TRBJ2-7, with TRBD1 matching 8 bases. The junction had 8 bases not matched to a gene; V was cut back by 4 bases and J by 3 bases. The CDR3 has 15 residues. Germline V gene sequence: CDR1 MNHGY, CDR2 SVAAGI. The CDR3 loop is CASSSRQGLVYEQYF. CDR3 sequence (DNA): TGTGCCAGCAGTTCTCGACAGGGGCTGGTCTACGAGCAGTACTTC.

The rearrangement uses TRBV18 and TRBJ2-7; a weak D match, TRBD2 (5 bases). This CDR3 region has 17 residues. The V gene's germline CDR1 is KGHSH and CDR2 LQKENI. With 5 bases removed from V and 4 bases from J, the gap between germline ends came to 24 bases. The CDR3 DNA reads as TGTGCCAGCTCAACAGCCCCATCGGGGTCAGGTTTTTACGAGCAGTACTTC. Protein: CASSTAPSGSGFYEQYF. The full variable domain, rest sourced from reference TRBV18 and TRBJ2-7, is NAGVMQNPRHLVRRRGQEARLRCSPMKGHSHVYWYRQLPEEGLKFMVYLQKENIIDESGMPKERFSAEFPKEGPSILRIQQVVRGDSAAYFCASSTAPSGSGFYEQYFGPGTRLTVT.

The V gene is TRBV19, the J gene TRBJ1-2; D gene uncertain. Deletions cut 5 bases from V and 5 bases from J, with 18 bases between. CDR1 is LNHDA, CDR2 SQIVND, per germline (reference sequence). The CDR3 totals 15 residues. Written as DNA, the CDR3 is TGTGCCAGTAGTTTCGGACGGAGGAGTCTTTATGGCTACACCTTC. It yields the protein CASSFGRRSLYGYTF. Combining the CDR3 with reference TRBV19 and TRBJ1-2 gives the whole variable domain DGGITQSPKYLFRKEGQNVTLSCEQNLNHDAMYWYRQDPGQGLRLIYYSQIVNDFQKGDIAEGYSVSREKKESFPLTVTSAQKNPTAFYLCASSFGRRSLYGYTFGSGTRLTVV.

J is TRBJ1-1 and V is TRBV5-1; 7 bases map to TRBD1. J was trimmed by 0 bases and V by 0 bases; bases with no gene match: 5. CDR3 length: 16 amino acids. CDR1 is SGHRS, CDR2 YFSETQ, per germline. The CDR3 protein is CASSLARGRMNTEAFF. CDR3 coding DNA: TGCGCCAGCAGCTTGGCCAGGGGGAGGATGAACACTGAAGCTTTCTTT.

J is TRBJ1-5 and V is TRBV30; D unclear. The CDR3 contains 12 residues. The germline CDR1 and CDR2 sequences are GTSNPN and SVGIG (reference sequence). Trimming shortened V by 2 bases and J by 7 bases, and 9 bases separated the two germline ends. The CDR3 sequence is CAWSTRGQPQHF. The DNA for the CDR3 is TGTGCCTGGAGTACCCGCGGGCAGCCCCAGCATTTT.

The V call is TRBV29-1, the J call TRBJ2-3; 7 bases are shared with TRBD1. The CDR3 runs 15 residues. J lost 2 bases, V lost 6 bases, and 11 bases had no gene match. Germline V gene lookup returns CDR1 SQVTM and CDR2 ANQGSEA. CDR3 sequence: CSVPRGQAVTDTQYF. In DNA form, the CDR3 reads TGCAGCGTCCCCAGAGGACAGGCTGTCACAGATACGCAGTATTTT.

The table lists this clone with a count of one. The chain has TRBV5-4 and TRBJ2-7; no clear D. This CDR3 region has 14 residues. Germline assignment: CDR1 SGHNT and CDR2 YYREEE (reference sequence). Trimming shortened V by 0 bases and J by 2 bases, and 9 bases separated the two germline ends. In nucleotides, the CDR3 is TGTGCCAGCAGCTTGGGCACCATAGCCTACGAGCAGTACTTC. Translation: CASSLGTIAYEQYF.

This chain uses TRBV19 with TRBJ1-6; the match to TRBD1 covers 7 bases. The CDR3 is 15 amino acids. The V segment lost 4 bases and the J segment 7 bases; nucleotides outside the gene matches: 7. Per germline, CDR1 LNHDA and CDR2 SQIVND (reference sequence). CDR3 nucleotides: TGTGCCAGTAGTAGGGTCACAGGGGAAAATTCACCCCTCCACTTT. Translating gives CASSRVTGENSPLHF. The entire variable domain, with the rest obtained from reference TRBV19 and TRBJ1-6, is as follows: DGGITQSPKYLFRKEGQNVTLSCEQNLNHDAMYWYRQDPGQGLRLIYYSQIVNDFQKGDIAEGYSVSREKKESFPLTVTSAQKNPTAFYLCASSRVTGENSPLHFGNGTRLTVT.

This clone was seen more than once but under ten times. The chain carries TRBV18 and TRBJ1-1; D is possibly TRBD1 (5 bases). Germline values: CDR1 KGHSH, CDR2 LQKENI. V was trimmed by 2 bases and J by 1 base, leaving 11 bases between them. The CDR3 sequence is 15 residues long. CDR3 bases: TGTGCCAGCTCACCAAGGCAGGGAGGGAACACTGAAGCTTTCTTT. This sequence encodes CASSPRQGGNTEAFF.

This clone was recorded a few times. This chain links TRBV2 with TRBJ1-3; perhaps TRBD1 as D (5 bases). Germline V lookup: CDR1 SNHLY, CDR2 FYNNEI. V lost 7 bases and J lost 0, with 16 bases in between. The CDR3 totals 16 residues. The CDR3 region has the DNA TGTGCCAGCAAGGAGAACAGGTTCGTCTCTGGAAACACCATATATTTT. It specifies CASKENRFVSGNTIYF. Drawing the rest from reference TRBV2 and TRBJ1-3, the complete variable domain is EPEVTQTPSHQVTQMGQEVILRCVPISNHLYFYWYRQILGQKVEFLVSFYNNEISEKSEIFDDQFSVERPDGSNFTLKIRSTKLEDSAMYFCASKENRFVSGNTIYFGEGSWLTVV.

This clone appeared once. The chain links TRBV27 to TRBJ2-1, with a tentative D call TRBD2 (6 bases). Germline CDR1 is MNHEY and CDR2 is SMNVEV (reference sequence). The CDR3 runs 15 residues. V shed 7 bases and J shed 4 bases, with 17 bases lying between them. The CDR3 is CASTLSGTGYNEQFF. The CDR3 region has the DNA TGTGCCAGCACCCTCTCCGGGACTGGATACAATGAGCAGTTCTTC.

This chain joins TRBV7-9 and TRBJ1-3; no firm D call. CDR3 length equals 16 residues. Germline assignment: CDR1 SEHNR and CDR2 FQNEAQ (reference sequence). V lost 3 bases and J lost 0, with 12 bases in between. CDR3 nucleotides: TGTGCCAGCAGCTTCCCGGTGGGGAGCTCTGGAAACACCATATATTTT. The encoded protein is CASSFPVGSSGNTIYF.

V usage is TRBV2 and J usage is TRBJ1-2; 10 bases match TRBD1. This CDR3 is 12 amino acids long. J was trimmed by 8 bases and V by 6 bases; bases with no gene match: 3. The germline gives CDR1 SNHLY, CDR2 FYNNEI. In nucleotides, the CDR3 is TGTGCCAGCAGGGTGACAGGGGGCGGCTACACCTTC. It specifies CASRVTGGGYTF.

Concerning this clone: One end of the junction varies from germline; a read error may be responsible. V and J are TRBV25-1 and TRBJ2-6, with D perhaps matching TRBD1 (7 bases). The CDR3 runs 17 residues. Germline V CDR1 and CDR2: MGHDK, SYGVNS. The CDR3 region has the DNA TGTGCCAGCAGTGATTCAGGGGGGACTTCTGGGACCAACGTCCTGACTTTC. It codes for CASSDSGGTSGTNVLTF.

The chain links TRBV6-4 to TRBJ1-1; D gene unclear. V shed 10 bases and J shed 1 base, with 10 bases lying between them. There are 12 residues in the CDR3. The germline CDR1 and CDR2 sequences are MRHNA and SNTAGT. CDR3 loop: CATAGGNTEAFF. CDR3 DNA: TGTGCCACCGCCGGCGGGAACACTGAAGCTTTCTTT.

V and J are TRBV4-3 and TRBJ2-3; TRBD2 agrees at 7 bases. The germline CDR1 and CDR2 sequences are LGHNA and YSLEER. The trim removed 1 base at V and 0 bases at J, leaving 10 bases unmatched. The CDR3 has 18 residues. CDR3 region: CASSQGGGGSWSTDTQYF. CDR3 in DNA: TGCGCCAGCAGCCAAGGAGGCGGGGGAAGTTGGAGCACAGATACGCAGTATTTT.

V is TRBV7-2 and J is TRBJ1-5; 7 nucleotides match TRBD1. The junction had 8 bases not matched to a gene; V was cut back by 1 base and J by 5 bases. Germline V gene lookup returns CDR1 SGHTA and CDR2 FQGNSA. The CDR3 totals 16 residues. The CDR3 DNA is TGTGCCAGCAGCTTAGATAGGACAGGATACGATCAGCCCCAGCATTTT. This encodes CASSLDRTGYDQPQHF.

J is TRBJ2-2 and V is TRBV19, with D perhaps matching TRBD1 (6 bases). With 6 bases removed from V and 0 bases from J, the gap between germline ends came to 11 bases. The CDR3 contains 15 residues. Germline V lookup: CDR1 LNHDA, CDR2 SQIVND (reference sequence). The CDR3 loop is CASSQQGSNTGELFF. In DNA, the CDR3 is TGTGCCAGTAGCCAACAGGGATCGAACACCGGGGAGCTGTTTTTT.

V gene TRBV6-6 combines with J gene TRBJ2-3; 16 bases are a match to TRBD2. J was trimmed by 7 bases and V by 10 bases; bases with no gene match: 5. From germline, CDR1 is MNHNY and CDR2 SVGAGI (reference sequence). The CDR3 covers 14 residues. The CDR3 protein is CAIGTSGGGNTQYF. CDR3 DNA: TGTGCCATCGGGACTAGCGGGGGGGGGAATACGCAGTATTTT.